These 22 T cell receptor beta chains came from one sample sequenced in a study of cytomegalovirus exposure and HLA in healthy donors. The PCR contained 60 Vbeta and 13 Jbeta primers. Assay used: immunoSEQ multiplex PCR; TCRdb lists only in-frame clones, some missing. The sample includes 130,000 or so clones, under 70% of them seen just once. The sample comprised PBMCs. Receptor source: a man aged 18 to 30 in good health and CMV-seronegative.

This clone was seen once. The rearrangement links TRBV6-5 to TRBJ1-2, with 9 bases lining up with TRBD1. J gave up 8 bases and V 5 bases, and 12 bases lay outside the gene matches. CDR3 length equals 15 residues. CDR1 is MNHEY and CDR2 is SVGAGI in the germline V gene. The CDR3, as DNA: TGTGCCAGCAGTCACGACCTTGGGACAGGGTACGGCTACACCTTC. This sequence encodes CASSHDLGTGYGYTF.

The V gene is TRBV5-4, the J gene TRBJ2-3, with 11 bases that match TRBD1. In germline, CDR1 is SGHNT, CDR2 YYREEE (reference sequence). J lost 8 bases, V lost 2 bases, and 10 bases had no gene match. The CDR3 extends over 16 amino acids. CDR3 residues: CASSFPGTGGWGTQYF. As DNA, the CDR3 is TGTGCCAGCAGCTTTCCAGGGACAGGGGGTTGGGGTACGCAGTATTTT.

The V call is TRBV27, the J call TRBJ1-2; tentatively, D is TRBD1 (6 bases). Trimming removed 4 bases from V and 4 bases from J, with 16 bases in between. There are 15 residues in the CDR3. CDR1 is MNHEY and CDR2 is SMNVEV in the germline V gene (reference sequence). CDR3 nucleotide sequence: TGTGCCAGCAGTTCAGTAACCGGACAGTCCTATGGCTACACCTTC. Amino acid sequence: CASSSVTGQSYGYTF.

The chain links TRBV7-9 to TRBJ2-1, with 8 bases identical to TRBD1. Germline V gives CDR1 SEHNR, CDR2 FQNEAQ (reference sequence). V lost 4 bases and J lost 10; bases outside the gene matches: 15. CDR3 size: 16 residues. The CDR3 sequence: CASSSGNRGTFKEQFF. Written as DNA, the CDR3 is TGTGCCAGCAGCTCCGGGAACAGGGGGACGTTCAAAGAGCAGTTCTTC.

This clone was counted once. This chain links TRBV6-6 with TRBJ1-1; D remains unclear. The V end was cut by 8 bases, the J end by 3 bases, with 10 bases between. CDR3 length: 12 amino acids. Germline V CDR1 and CDR2: MNHNY, SVGAGI (reference sequence). The CDR3 DNA sequence: TGTGCCAGCTCGAGAGACTACACTGAAGCTTTCTTT. It yields the protein CASSRDYTEAFF.

The chain combines TRBV28 with TRBJ1-2; TRBD1 matches at 8 bases. This CDR3 region has 16 residues. Germline V gives CDR1 MDHEN, CDR2 SYDVKM. The V gene end was trimmed by 4 bases and the J gene end by 3 bases; junction bases not matched to a gene: 10. The CDR3 sequence: CASSSHGTGRDYGYTF. The CDR3 DNA sequence: TGTGCCAGCAGTTCCCACGGGACAGGCAGGGACTATGGCTACACCTTC.

The table lists this clone with a few counts. V is TRBV9 and J is TRBJ2-2; 9 bases fit TRBD2. The trim removed 1 base at V and 1 base at J, leaving 8 bases unmatched. Germline assignment: CDR1 SGDLS and CDR2 YYNGEE. The CDR3 covers 18 residues. CDR3 sequence: CASSVSPLTSGNTGELFF. Written as DNA, the CDR3 is TGTGCCAGCAGCGTATCCCCCTTGACTAGCGGGAACACCGGGGAGCTGTTTTTT.

The chain combines TRBV27 with TRBJ1-1; D is unresolved. The ends were cut back, 0 bases at V and 0 bases at J, with 5 bases in the middle. Germline V gene data show CDR1 as MNHEY and CDR2 as SMNVEV (reference sequence). This CDR3 region has 14 residues. Written as DNA, the CDR3 is TGTGCCAGCAGTTTATCGAGGGTGAACACTGAAGCTTTCTTT. As protein: CASSLSRVNTEAFF.

The chain employs TRBV11-1 and TRBJ2-1, with TRBD2 as a possible D gene (6 bases). The CDR3 is 14 residues long. Germline CDR1 and CDR2: SGHAT and FQDESV (reference sequence). V gave up 6 bases and J gave up 3 bases, with 12 bases separating them. DNA for the CDR3: TGTGCCAGCAGTAGCCGGGGGAACTACAATGAGCAGTTCTTC. Translated, it gives CASSSRGNYNEQFF.

The genes are TRBV5-6 and TRBJ1-6; D is possibly TRBD1 (5 bases). The CDR3 loop spans 17 amino acids. The V end lost 0 bases, the J end lost 0 bases, and 10 bases lay between the germline ends. Germline V gene sequence: CDR1 SGHDT, CDR2 YYEEEE. The CDR3 is CASSLEGRASYNSPLHF. The CDR3 bases are TGTGCCAGCAGCTTGGAGGGGCGAGCCTCCTATAATTCACCCCTCCACTTT.

For the CDR3, the DNA is TGTGCCAGCAGCTTCCGTCGCACAGATACGCAGTATTTT. This sequence encodes CASSFRRTDTQYF. V gene TRBV7-2 combines with J gene TRBJ2-3; D remains unclear. The CDR3 runs to 13 residues. Trimming left V 3 bases short and J 1 base short, with 5 bases between. Germline V lookup: CDR1 SGHTA, CDR2 FQGNSA.

The CDR3 nucleotides are TGTGCCAGCTCACCACTTGTCCTCGGGTACGGGGAGCTGTTTTTT. Its protein product is CASSPLVLGYGELFF. This chain links TRBV18 with TRBJ2-2; D uncertain. V was trimmed by 1 base and J by 7 bases, leaving 13 bases between them. This CDR3 is built from 15 residues. Germline CDR1 KGHSH, CDR2 LQKENI.

V gene TRBV2 combines with J gene TRBJ2-4; D not certain. This CDR3 is 13 amino acids long. The germline CDR1 and CDR2 sequences are SNHLY and FYNNEI. Between the trimmed V and J ends, which lost 6 bases and 9 bases, there was a span of 15 bases. CDR3 DNA: TGTGCCAGCAGGCCCCTAAATACCGGCATTCAGTACTTC. Translating it yields CASRPLNTGIQYF.

This sequence joins TRBV2 and TRBJ2-3; the D gene is possibly TRBD2 (7 bases). The V gene lost 11 bases and the J gene lost 5 bases, with 14 bases spanning the gap. CDR3 size: 12 residues. Looked up from germline, CDR1 is SNHLY and CDR2 is FYNNEI. As DNA, the CDR3 is TGTGCCGGGGGGGGCCGAGAAGATACGCAGTATTTT. It specifies CAGGGREDTQYF.

The sample holds many counts of this clone. Other DNA sequences in this specimen translate into the identical CDR3. The chain recombines TRBV28 with TRBJ2-6; D ambiguous. With 3 bases removed from V and 0 bases from J, the gap between germline ends came to 6 bases. Germline CDR1 is MDHEN and CDR2 is SYDVKM. The CDR3 is made up of 15 amino acids. The CDR3 is CASSLLSSGANVLTF. CDR3 nucleotide sequence: TGTGCCAGCAGTTTGTTGAGCTCTGGGGCCAACGTCCTGACTTTC.

The rearrangement links TRBV7-9 to TRBJ2-3; D is undetermined. V lost 5 bases and J 2 bases, leaving 5 bases between the germline ends. Looked up from germline, CDR1 is SEHNR and CDR2 is FQNEAQ (reference sequence). The CDR3 runs 12 residues. The CDR3, as DNA: TGTGCCAGCAGCCCAGACACAGATACGCAGTATTTT. It encodes CASSPDTDTQYF.

This clone was seen once. The chain combines TRBV7-6 with TRBJ2-7; D call uncertain. V was shortened by 5 bases and J by 3 bases, with 8 bases between the two germline ends. The CDR3 loop spans 12 amino acids. Looked up from germline, CDR1 is SGHVS and CDR2 is FNYEAQ. In nucleotides, the CDR3 is TGTGCCAGCAGCCCCTACCGCTACGAGCAGTACTTC. Protein product: CASSPYRYEQYF.

This clone was detected a few times. The V and J genes are TRBV7-9 and TRBJ1-1; D unclear. V lost 2 bases, J lost 1 base, and 23 bases lay in between. The CDR3 length is 19 residues. The germline V gene encodes CDR1 SEHNR and CDR2 FQNEAQ (reference sequence). This CDR3 is CASSLLGSKLIAANTEAFF. DNA for the CDR3: TGTGCCAGCAGCTTACTGGGCTCAAAACTTATCGCCGCGAACACTGAAGCTTTCTTT.

V and J are TRBV7-9 and TRBJ1-2, with 7 bases that match TRBD1. CDR3 length: 15 amino acids. V shed 4 bases, J shed 0 bases, and the junction held 5 bases outside the gene matches. Germline loops: CDR1 SEHNR, CDR2 FQNEAQ (reference sequence). CDR3 sequence: CASSSGQLANYGYTF. The CDR3 DNA sequence: TGTGCCAGCAGCTCGGGACAGTTAGCTAACTATGGCTACACCTTC.

The sample holds a few counts of this clone. The chain is built from TRBV6-6 and TRBJ2-2; D is unclear. Germline CDR1 reads MNHNY; CDR2 reads SVGAGI (reference sequence). The CDR3 covers 14 residues. Trimming stripped 0 bases from V and 8 bases from J, with 10 bases between. The CDR3 DNA sequence: TGTGCCAGCAGTTACTCGAATCGGGTGGGGGAGCTGTTTTTT. It yields the protein CASSYSNRVGELFF.

The V gene is TRBV5-1, the J gene TRBJ2-5; 9 bases line up with TRBD2. After removal of 0 bases from V and 2 bases from J, the junction contained 5 bases not matched to a gene. The length of the CDR3 is 16 residues. The germline gives CDR1 SGHRS, CDR2 YFSETQ. The CDR3 DNA is TGCGCCAGCAGCTTGGTTCGCGGGGGGGAACAAGAGACCCAGTACTTC. It specifies CASSLVRGGEQETQYF.

This chain connects TRBV6-5 to TRBJ1-1, with D possibly TRBD1 on 5 matching bases. Per the germline V gene, CDR1 is MNHEY and CDR2 is SVGAGI. V lost 6 bases and J lost 1, with 12 bases in between. The CDR3 spans 14 residues. The CDR3, as DNA: TGTGCCAGCAGCCAGACAGCGACGAACACTGAAGCTTTCTTT. Its protein is CASSQTATNTEAFF.